Shown below are 3 T cell receptor beta chains from a single sample sequenced in a study of CD8 T cells in ankylosing spondylitis. Points from the study as a whole: A TCR beta motif of about eight highly homologous variants appeared characteristic of ankylosing spondylitis blood.

For these TCRs, the target antigens are not known. TCRdb itself ran the 5' RACE reads through MiXCR, one entry per CDR3 protein. The sample shows 670,000 or so distinct CDR3 sequences, around 20% of them seen only once. What was sequenced was blood, either unsorted or a sorted T cell fraction (not recorded which). All receptors derive from a male donor with ankylosing spondylitis.

The chain is built from TRBV4-2 and TRBJ1-1, with D perhaps TRBD1 (6 bases). V was cut by 1 base and J by 1 base, with 13 bases left in between. The germline gives CDR1 LGHNA, CDR2 YNFKEQ. CDR3 length equals 16 residues. CDR3 coding DNA: TGTGCCAGCAGCCAAGGTGGGGGGGCCCGGAACACTGAAGCTTTCTTT. Amino acids: CASSQGGGARNTEAFF.

This chain connects TRBV7-3 to TRBJ2-1, with TRBD2 as a possible D gene (6 bases). Germline CDR1 and CDR2: SGHTA and FQGTGA. Deletions cut 5 bases from V and 7 bases from J, with 27 bases between. The length of the CDR3 is 18 residues. CDR3: CASSTGPQSAEGRNEQFF. The CDR3, as DNA: TGTGCCAGCAGCACAGGACCCCAATCCGCGGAGGGGAGGAATGAGCAGTTCTTC. The variable domain in full, completed from reference TRBV7-3 and TRBJ2-1, reads GAGVSQTPSNKVTEKGKYVELRCDPISGHTALYWYRQSLGQGPEFLIYFQGTGAADDSGLPNDRFFAVRPEGSVSTLKIQRTERGDSAVYLCASSTGPQSAEGRNEQFFGPGTRLTVL.

The chain couples TRBV14 to TRBJ1-2; no clear D. Per the germline V gene, CDR1 is SGHDN and CDR2 is FVKESK. This CDR3 has 15 amino acids. V was clipped by 4 bases and J by 4 bases, with 16 bases between them. In nucleotides, the CDR3 is TGTGCCAGCAGCCCCAGCGGCTTGGGGATCTATGGCTACACCTTC. The encoded protein is CASSPSGLGIYGYTF.